This record concerns one T cell receptor (beta chain) sequence. The data derive from a study of T cells in Graves' hyperthyroidism and ophthalmopathy. Amplification targeted TCR beta CDR3 regions from RNA transcripts. A set of HTBI primers served as the primers for a first-round RT-PCR of the TCR CDR3. MiXCR was run by TCRdb on the multiplex PCR reads, yielding one entry per CDR3 protein. This sample has 300,000 to 450,000 distinct CDR3 sequences, with about a sixth found just once. The ends were cut back, 2 bases at V and 2 bases at J, with 10 bases in the middle. The CDR3 extends over 15 amino acids. Germline V gives CDR1 KGHDR, CDR2 SFDVKD.

The sequence came from a woman in her 30s with Graves' hyperthyroidism that later progressed to Graves' ophthalmopathy. The V and J genes are TRBV24-1 and TRBJ2-3; D is unclear. What was sequenced was blood. The CDR3 nucleotides read TGTGCCACCAGTGATTACAGTCCCCACACAGATACGCAGTATTTT. Amino acid sequence: CATSDYSPHTDTQYF.